The sequence of this T cell receptor (beta chain) was determined in a study of T cells in narcolepsy. The germline V gene has CDR1 MDHEN and CDR2 SYDVKM. The germline V and J ends were trimmed by 1 base and 6 bases, with 9 bases remaining between them. The CDR3 covers 14 residues. Comments on this clone: What it binds is unknown.

Study-wide findings and caveats: Autoreactive clonotypes reportedly recurred in blood of same and different patients, not controls.

The protocol was immunoSEQ multiplex PCR, while the TCRdb copy is restricted to in-frame clones and leaves out a portion. The sample consists of 27,000 or so clones, approximately 80% of them appearing once. The sequencing input was CD45RA- memory CD4+ T cells from PBMCs. The source of this sequence is a human donor with narcolepsy. The chain joins TRBV28 to TRBJ2-2; tentatively, D is TRBD2 (6 bases). The CDR3: CASSLYASAGELFF. The CDR3 DNA is TGTGCCAGCAGTTTATATGCTAGCGCCGGGGAGCTGTTTTTT.